This passage covers 2 T cell receptor beta chains from one sample sequenced in a study of T cell repertoires in cytomegalovirus infection. Their antigen targets remain unknown. TCRdb used MiXCR to reprocess the reads, holding one entry per CDR3 protein. The sample lists hundreds of thousands of distinct CDR3 sequences; over 25% were seen once. This sample comprised cultured CD8+ T cells from PBMCs, obtained from culture after CMV antigen stimulation. The receptors shown here come from a human donor in good health (CMV status not recorded). Some clones in this sample may be carry-over from other donors' samples.

In this sample, this clonotype turned up many times. The chain is built from TRBV7-8 and TRBJ2-7; D remains unclear. The V end was cut by 6 bases, the J end by 0 bases, with 18 bases between. CDR3 length: 16 amino acids. Germline CDR1 is SGHVS and CDR2 is FQNEAQ. The CDR3 nucleotides are TGTGCCAGCAGGTCCCTCGTGGGGTCCTCCTCCTACGAGCAGTACTTC. It yields the protein CASRSLVGSSSYEQYF.

Worth noting for this clonotype: Its ends do not fully match the called genes, so a read error is possible. The chain employs TRBV7-2 and TRBJ1-2, with TRBD1 identical over 7 bases. Germline V gene sequence: CDR1 SGHTA, CDR2 FQGNSA. This CDR3 is built from 18 residues. The CDR3 sequence: CANSFELQTGLANYGYTF. Written as DNA, the CDR3 is TGTGCCAACAGCTTCGAGCTTCAGACAGGGTTAGCTAACTATGGCTACACCTTC.